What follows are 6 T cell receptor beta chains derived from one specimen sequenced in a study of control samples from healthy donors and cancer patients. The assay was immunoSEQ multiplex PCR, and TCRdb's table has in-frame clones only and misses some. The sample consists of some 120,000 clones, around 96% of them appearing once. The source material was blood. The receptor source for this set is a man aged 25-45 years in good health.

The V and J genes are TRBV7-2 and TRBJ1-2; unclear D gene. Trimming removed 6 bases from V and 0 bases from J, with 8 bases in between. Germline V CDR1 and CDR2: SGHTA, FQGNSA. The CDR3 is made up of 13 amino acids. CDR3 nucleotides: TGTGCCAGCAGTTGGAACACTAACTATGGCTACACCTTC. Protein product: CASSWNTNYGYTF.

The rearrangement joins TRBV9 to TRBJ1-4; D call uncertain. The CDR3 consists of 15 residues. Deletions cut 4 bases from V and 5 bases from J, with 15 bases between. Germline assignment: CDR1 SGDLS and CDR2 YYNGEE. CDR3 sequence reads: CASSPTGMRNEKLFF. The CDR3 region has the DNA TGTGCCAGCAGCCCCACGGGTATGAGAAATGAAAAACTGTTTTTT. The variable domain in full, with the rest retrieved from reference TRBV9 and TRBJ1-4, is DSGVTQTPKHLITATGQRVTLRCSPRSGDLSVYWYQQSLDQGLQFLIQYYNGEERAKGNILERFSAQQFPDLHSELNLSSLELGDSALYFCASSPTGMRNEKLFFGSGTQLSVL.

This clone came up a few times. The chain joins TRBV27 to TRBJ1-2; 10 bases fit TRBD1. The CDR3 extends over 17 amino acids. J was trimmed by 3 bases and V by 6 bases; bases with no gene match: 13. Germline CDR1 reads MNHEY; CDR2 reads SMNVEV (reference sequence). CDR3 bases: TGTGCCAGCAGACATTCGACAGGGGGCAATTTCGACTATGGCTACACCTTC. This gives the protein CASRHSTGGNFDYGYTF.

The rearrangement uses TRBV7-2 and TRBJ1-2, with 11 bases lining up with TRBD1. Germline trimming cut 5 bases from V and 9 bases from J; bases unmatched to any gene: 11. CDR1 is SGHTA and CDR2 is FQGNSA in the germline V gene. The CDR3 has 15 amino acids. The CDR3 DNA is TGTGCCAGCAGCGGACAGGGGGCCGGGAGTGAAAGCTACACCTTC. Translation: CASSGQGAGSESYTF.

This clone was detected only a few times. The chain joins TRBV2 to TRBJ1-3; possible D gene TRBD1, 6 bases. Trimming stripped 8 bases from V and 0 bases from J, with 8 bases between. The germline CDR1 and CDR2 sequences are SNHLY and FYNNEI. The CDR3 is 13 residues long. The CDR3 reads CASFRGSGNTIYF. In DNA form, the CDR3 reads TGTGCCAGCTTCAGGGGCTCTGGAAACACCATATATTTT.

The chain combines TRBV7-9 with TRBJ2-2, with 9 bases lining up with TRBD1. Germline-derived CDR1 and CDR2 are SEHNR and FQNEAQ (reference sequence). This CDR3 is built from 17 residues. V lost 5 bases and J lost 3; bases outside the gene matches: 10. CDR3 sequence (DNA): TGTGCCAGCAGCACCAACGGACAGGGGAGGTACACCGGGGAGCTGTTTTTT. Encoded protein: CASSTNGQGRYTGELFF.